The clone carrying this TCR beta chain was seen ten or more times. Its antigen is undetermined. This sample stems from a study of T cell repertoires in cytomegalovirus infection. Study at large: Public TCR beta signatures indicated both CMV infection and matching HLA type.

Study conclusions and caveats: CMV-specific TCR beta clonotypes restricted by HLA-C were the ones dominating the ex vivo response. Adding up the frequency of public TCR beta families identified people who carried CMV plus the relevant HLA.

TCRdb reprocessed the reads via MiXCR and lists one record per CDR3 protein. This table has around 280,000 distinct CDR3 sequences, about 9.2% appearing once. The sample comprised PBMCs. This TCR was recovered from a human donor in good health (CMV status not recorded). Some clones in this sample may be carry-over from other donors' samples.

CDR3 sequence reads: CSARDLGDVGKGEQFF. The DNA for the CDR3 is TGCAGTGCTAGAGATCTCGGTGATGTGGGAAAAGGTGAGCAGTTCTTC. The J gene is TRBJ2-1, the V gene TRBV20-1; D gene uncertain. Trimming shortened V by 0 bases and J by 9 bases, and 21 bases separated the two germline ends. Germline assignment: CDR1 DFQATT and CDR2 SNEGSKA (reference sequence). CDR3 length: 16 residues.